The source of this T cell receptor (beta chain) is a study of Ad26.COV2.S vaccination and SARS-CoV-2 variants (TCRdb year 2021). Broadly, across the study: Vaccine-arm donors came from COV1001, a multicentre, randomized, double-blind, placebo-controlled phase I-IIa trial of Ad26.COV2.S in healthy adults. Investigators did not know the trial group allocation while performing experiments and assessing outcomes. Sequencing of the TCRbeta repertoire served to evaluate the specificity and breadth of SARS-CoV-2-reactive T cell receptors following Ad26.COV2.S vaccination. The TCR-sequenced set comprised approximately 32 samples: around 20 Ad26.COV2.S vaccine recipients, 5 placebo recipients and 8 SARS-CoV-2 convalescent individuals. Ad26.COV2.S was administered intramuscularly at a dose of 5x10^10 or 1x10^11 viral particles, either as one shot or as two shots given 56 days apart. Trial participants were randomized into five groups of five, in which low-dose or high-dose Ad26.COV2.S was given once or twice, or placebo was given on both occasions. Beyond this particular receptor, the publication reports: Spike-specific TCR breadth was higher in Ad26.COV2.S recipients than in placebo recipients (P = 0.0014). Vaccine and placebo recipients had comparable non-spike TCR breadth, which fits with the vaccine containing only spike. After vaccination, spike-specific CD8+ and CD4+ T cell responses were reported to show substantial breadth. The study lacked the statistical power to compare responses across vaccine doses or regimens. The authors noted that the TCR breadth and depth analyses may have underestimated total T cell responses.

The CDR3 runs 13 residues from the cysteine to the phenylalanine. The retained sequence is limited to the CDR3, 39 bases, with the frame set at the first base. The trim is 4 bases for V and 3 bases for J, with a gap of 10 bases between the germline ends. The germline V gene (reference sequence) specifies LGHDT as CDR1 and YNNKEL as CDR2. With regard to this clone: What this receptor recognizes is not known. Base-call qualities are not available, and no considerably larger clone is one nucleotide away.

The immunoSEQ Assay was used to sequence TCRbeta CDR3 regions. After extraction, genomic DNA underwent amplification by bias-controlled multiplex PCR, followed by high-throughput sequencing. As for the original processing: To quantify the absolute abundance of every unique TCRbeta CDR3 region, sequences were collapsed and filtered. T cell fraction was estimated by normalizing TCRbeta template counts to usable DNA, with usable DNA measured through amplification of reference genes found in all nucleated cells. Repertoire TCRs were annotated as SARS-CoV-2-specific by exact matching of V gene, CDR3 amino acid sequence and J gene to a known reactive TCR set. The reference SARS-CoV-2 TCR set was obtained from MIRA and was filtered for enrichment in COVID-19-positive ImmuneCODE repertoires, whereby public or cross-reactive TCRs were removed. Using the MIRA antigens, annotated TCRs were further analysed by specific ORF or by position within an ORF. Depth was the summed frequency of annotated unique rearrangements, while breadth was defined as annotated unique rearrangements over total unique productive rearrangements. TCR breadth was compared between groups using two-sided Wilcoxon rank-sum tests. Held by TCRdb, this immuneACCESS table contains in-frame sequences only and omits some clones. Under half of the omission traces to an unresolved V gene where checked; the cause of the rest is unknown. V, J and clone size are those of that table, while D and trimming were read from the DNA. For this sample there are about 450,000 clones; 89% appear just once. The leading ten clones occupy over 2.5% of the sample.

The meaning of the sample's treatment or condition label: 19 received Ad26.COV2.S at low or high dose, single or two shots; five or six received placebo; per-sample allocation not given. For vaccine and placebo recipients, repertoires were sequenced using samples collected on day 63 after the first injection. In Cohort 1b, roughly 26 adults aged 18-55 years were enrolled at a single site in Boston, USA, between 29 July and 7 August 2020. Ad26.COV2.S was a replication-incompetent adenovirus type 26 vector expressing a prefusion-stabilized SARS-CoV-2 spike protein from the original Wuhan strain. This chain joins TRBV3-1 (or the pseudogene TRBV3-2) to TRBJ2-7, with no confident D gene call. The sequences come from peripheral blood, collected in a trial of Ad26.COV2.S vaccine versus placebo. The source of this sequence is a person aged 18-60 years who received the Ad26.COV2.S COVID-19 vaccine or a placebo. The sequence in DNA is TGTGCCAGCAGCCTCTCCAGGTACTACGAGCAGTACTTC. This codes for CASSLSRYYEQYF.